Described below is a single TCR beta chain sequence and its context. Its antigen is currently unknown. CDR1 is DFQATT, CDR2 SNEGSKA, per germline (reference sequence). CDR3 length: 13 residues. Trimming cost V 4 bases and J 8 bases; bases outside gene matches: 9. These data originate in a study of identical twins. General study findings and limits: Out-of-frame sharing of TCR alpha in monozygotic twins was underestimated by models.

MiXCR, applied by TCRdb to the 5' RACE reads, yields one record per CDR3 protein. Found here are 1.5 million to 2 million distinct CDR3 sequences, 25% to 35% of them singletons; the top ten hold around 0.3%. The sample comprised cord blood. This sequence originates from a newborn girl in good health. The chain is built from TRBV20-1 and TRBJ1-1, with 8 positions matching TRBD1. The CDR3 DNA sequence: TGCAGTGCTACATCACAGGGGGTTCTCGAAGCTTTCTTT. Its translation is CSATSQGVLEAFF.